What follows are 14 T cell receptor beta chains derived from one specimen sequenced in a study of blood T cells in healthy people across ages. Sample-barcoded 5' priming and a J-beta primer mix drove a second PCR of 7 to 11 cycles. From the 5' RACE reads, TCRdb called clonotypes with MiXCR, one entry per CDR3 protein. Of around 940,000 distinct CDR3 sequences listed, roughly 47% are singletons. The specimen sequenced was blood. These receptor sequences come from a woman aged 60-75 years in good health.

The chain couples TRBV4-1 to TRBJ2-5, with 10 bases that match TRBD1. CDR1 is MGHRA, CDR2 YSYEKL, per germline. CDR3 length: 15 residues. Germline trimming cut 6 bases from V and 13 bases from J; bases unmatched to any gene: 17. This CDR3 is CASRHTGTGERELYF. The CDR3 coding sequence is TGCGCCAGCAGGCATACCGGGACAGGGGAACGCGAGCTGTACTTC.

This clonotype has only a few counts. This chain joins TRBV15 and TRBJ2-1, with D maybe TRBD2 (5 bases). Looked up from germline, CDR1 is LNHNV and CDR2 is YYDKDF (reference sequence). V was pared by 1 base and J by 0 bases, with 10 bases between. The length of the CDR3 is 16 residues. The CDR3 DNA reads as TGTGCCACCAGCAGAGGGACGGGGAGCTCCTACAATGAGCAGTTCTTC. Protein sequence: CATSRGTGSSYNEQFF.

The CDR3 bases are TGTGCCACCAGTGATTTCCGACTAGCGGGAGATACGCAGTATTTT. Protein: CATSDFRLAGDTQYF. The rearrangement links TRBV24-1 to TRBJ2-3; TRBD2 matches at 10 bases. V lost 1 base and J lost 5; bases outside the gene matches: 2. Looked up from germline, CDR1 is KGHDR and CDR2 is SFDVKD. This CDR3 contains 15 residues.

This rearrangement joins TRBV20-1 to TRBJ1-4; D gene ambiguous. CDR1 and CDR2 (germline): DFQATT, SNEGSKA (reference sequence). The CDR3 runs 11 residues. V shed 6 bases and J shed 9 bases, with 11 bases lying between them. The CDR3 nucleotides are TGCAGTGCAGCGCGGGGTCAAAAACTGTTTTTT. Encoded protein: CSAARGQKLFF.

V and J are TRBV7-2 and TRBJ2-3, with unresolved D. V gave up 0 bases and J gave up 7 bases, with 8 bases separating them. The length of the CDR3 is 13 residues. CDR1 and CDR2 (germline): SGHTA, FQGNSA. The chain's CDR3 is CASSLARSNTQYF. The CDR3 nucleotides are TGTGCCAGCAGCTTAGCGCGTAGCAATACGCAGTATTTT.

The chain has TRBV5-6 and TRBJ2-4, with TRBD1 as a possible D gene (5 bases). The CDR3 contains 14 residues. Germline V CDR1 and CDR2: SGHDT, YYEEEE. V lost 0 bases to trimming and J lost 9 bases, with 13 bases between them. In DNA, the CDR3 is TGTGCCAGCAGCTTGGGGGGCCCGACCACCATTCAGTACTTC. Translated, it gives CASSLGGPTTIQYF.

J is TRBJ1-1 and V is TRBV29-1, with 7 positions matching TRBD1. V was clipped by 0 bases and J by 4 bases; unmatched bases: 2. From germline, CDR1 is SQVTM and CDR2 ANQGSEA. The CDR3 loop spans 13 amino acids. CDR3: CSVEEEGATEAFF. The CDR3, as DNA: TGCAGCGTTGAAGAGGAGGGGGCCACTGAAGCTTTCTTT.

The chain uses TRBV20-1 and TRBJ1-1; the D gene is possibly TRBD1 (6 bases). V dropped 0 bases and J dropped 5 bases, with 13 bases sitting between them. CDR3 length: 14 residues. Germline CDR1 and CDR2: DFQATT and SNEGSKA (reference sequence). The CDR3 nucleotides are TGCAGTGCTAGAGACGTGAGGACAGTTACTGAAGCTTTCTTT. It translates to CSARDVRTVTEAFF.

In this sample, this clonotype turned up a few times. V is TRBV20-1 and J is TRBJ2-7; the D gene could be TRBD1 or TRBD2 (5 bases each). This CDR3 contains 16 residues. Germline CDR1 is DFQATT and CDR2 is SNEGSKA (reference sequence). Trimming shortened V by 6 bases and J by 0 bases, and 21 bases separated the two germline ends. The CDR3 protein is CSALLHGTRASYEQYF. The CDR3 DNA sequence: TGCAGTGCCCTCCTCCACGGGACGAGGGCCTCCTACGAGCAGTACTTC.

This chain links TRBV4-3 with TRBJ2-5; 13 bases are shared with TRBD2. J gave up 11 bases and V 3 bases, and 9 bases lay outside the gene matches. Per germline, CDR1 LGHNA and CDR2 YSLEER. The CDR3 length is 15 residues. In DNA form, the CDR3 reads TGCGCCAGCAGCCACAGGACTAGCGGGAGAAATGAGCAGTACTTC. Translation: CASSHRTSGRNEQYF.

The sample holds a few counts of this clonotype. The CDR3 DNA reads as TGTGCCAGCAGCACAAGAGCGGGAGCCTACGAGCAGTACTTC. Translating it yields CASSTRAGAYEQYF. The chain has TRBV7-2 and TRBJ2-7; 8 nucleotides line up with TRBD2. V lost 5 bases to trimming and J lost 2 bases; unmatched junction nucleotides: 5. Looked up from germline, CDR1 is SGHTA and CDR2 is FQGNSA. This CDR3 contains 14 residues.

CDR3 region: CASSEASGSSYNEQFF. As DNA, the CDR3 is TGCGCCAGCAGTGAGGCTAGCGGGAGCTCCTACAATGAGCAGTTCTTC. The gene calls are TRBV10-1 and TRBJ2-1; TRBD2 agrees at 10 bases. CDR1 and CDR2 from the germline V gene are WNHNN and SYGVQD (reference sequence). After removal of 2 bases from V and 0 bases from J, the junction contained 1 base not matched to a gene. The CDR3 runs to 16 residues.

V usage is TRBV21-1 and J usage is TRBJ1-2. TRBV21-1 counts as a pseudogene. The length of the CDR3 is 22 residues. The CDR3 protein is CASSKPITNEGLRPHRGYGYTF. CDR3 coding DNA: TGTGCCAGCAGCAAACCAATCACCAACGAGGGTCTCAGGCCACACCGTGGCTATGGCTACACCTTC.

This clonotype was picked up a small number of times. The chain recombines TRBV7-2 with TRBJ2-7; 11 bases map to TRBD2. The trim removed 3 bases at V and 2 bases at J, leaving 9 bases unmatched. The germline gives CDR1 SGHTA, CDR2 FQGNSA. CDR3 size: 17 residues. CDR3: CASSLGVIAGGTYEQYF. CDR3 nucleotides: TGTGCCAGCAGCTTGGGGGTCATAGCGGGAGGGACCTACGAGCAGTACTTC.